What follows are 2 T cell receptor beta chains derived from one specimen sequenced in a study of blood T cell repertoires in COVID-19. Here immunoSEQ multiplex PCR was the method, and the copy in TCRdb shows in-frame clones only, minus some. The sample records about 130,000 clones, under 95% being singletons. Sequenced material: peripheral blood. These receptors were taken from a man between 60 and 70 years old with COVID-19, enrolled during active disease.

The CDR3 DNA is TGTGCCAGCAGCCAAGGAGGGAACTCCTATGGCTACACCTTC. Protein sequence: CASSQGGNSYGYTF. This sequence joins TRBV3-1 (or the pseudogene TRBV3-2) and TRBJ1-2; D uncertain. CDR3 size: 14 residues. Per the germline V gene, CDR1 is LGHDT and CDR2 is YNNKEL (reference sequence). With 1 base removed from V and 4 bases from J, the gap between germline ends came to 10 bases.

The chain links TRBV4-2 to TRBJ1-2; D may be TRBD1 (5 bases). CDR1 is LGHNA, CDR2 YNFKEQ, per germline. The V end lost 3 bases, the J end lost 3 bases, and 17 bases lay between the germline ends. The CDR3 has 16 amino acids. The CDR3 DNA reads as TGTGCCAGCAGCCAGGGGTCGGGGGTCAGGGACTATGGCTACACCTTC. It translates to CASSQGSGVRDYGYTF.